These 9 T cell receptor beta chains originate from one sample sequenced in a study of cytomegalovirus exposure and HLA in healthy donors. TCRdb's copy holds only in-frame clones and misses some; the assay was immunoSEQ multiplex PCR. The data show about 260,000 clones, about 92% seen once. The sample comprised PBMCs. Receptors were obtained from a woman aged 25 to 45 in good health and CMV-seronegative.

The genes are TRBV7-9 and TRBJ2-7; 9 bases map to TRBD2. The V gene end was trimmed by 5 bases and the J gene end by 5 bases; junction bases not matched to a gene: 1. The CDR3 is 12 amino acids. The germline gives CDR1 SEHNR, CDR2 FQNEAQ (reference sequence). The CDR3 here is CASSPSGNEQYF. CDR3 nucleotides: TGTGCCAGCAGCCCTAGCGGGAACGAGCAGTACTTC. Based on the CDR3 plus reference TRBV7-9 and TRBJ2-7, the full variable domain is DTGVSQNPRHKITKRGQNVTFRCDPISEHNRLYWYRQTLGQGPEFLTYFQNEAQLEKSRLLSDRFSAERPKGSFSTLEIQRTEQGDSAMYLCASSPSGNEQYFGPGTRLTVT.

This clone was counted once. This chain joins TRBV7-8 and TRBJ2-1; D unclear. The CDR3 spans 14 residues. Germline V gene data show CDR1 as SGHVS and CDR2 as FQNEAQ. Trimming left V 2 bases short and J 6 bases short, with 11 bases between. The CDR3 region has the DNA TGTGCCAGCAGCTTACGTATAGACTTCAATGAGCAGTTCTTC. Translating it yields CASSLRIDFNEQFF.

V and J are TRBV15 and TRBJ1-2; D not resolved. There are 16 residues in the CDR3. Germline CDR1 is LNHNV and CDR2 is YYDKDF (reference sequence). Trimming removed 0 bases from V and 4 bases from J, with 15 bases in between. The CDR3 coding sequence is TGTGCCACCAGCAGAGATCTCGACAACCCGACCTATGGCTACACCTTC. Residues: CATSRDLDNPTYGYTF.

The chain combines TRBV7-2 with TRBJ2-7; no definite D call. This CDR3 has 16 amino acids. Trimming shortened V by 1 base and J by 0 bases, and 13 bases separated the two germline ends. Germline values: CDR1 SGHTA, CDR2 FQGNSA. CDR3 sequence (DNA): TGTGCCAGCAGCTTAGGCTCGGCCGCCAGCTCCTACGAGCAGTACTTC. Amino acid sequence: CASSLGSAASSYEQYF.

The chain employs TRBV27 and TRBJ1-5; D may be TRBD1 (5 bases). The germline gives CDR1 MNHEY, CDR2 SMNVEV (reference sequence). V was trimmed by 3 bases and J by 3 bases, leaving 12 bases between them. The CDR3 length is 15 residues. CDR3 region: CASSFSWGSNQPQHF. The CDR3 DNA reads as TGTGCCAGCAGTTTTTCTTGGGGGTCCAATCAGCCCCAGCATTTT.

This sequence joins TRBV6-6 and TRBJ2-7; 7 nucleotides align to TRBD1. The CDR3 spans 15 residues. J gave up 3 bases and V 6 bases, and 11 bases lay outside the gene matches. Per the germline V gene, CDR1 is MNHNY and CDR2 is SVGAGI (reference sequence). The CDR3 reads CASSSGQARYYEQYF. The CDR3 nucleotides are TGTGCCAGCAGCTCAGGACAGGCCCGTTACTACGAGCAGTACTTC.

This clone was counted a single time. The V and J genes are TRBV15 and TRBJ2-7; 16 bases match TRBD2. This CDR3 comprises 15 residues. The J segment lost 6 bases and the V segment lost 8 bases, leaving 7 bases of the junction unmatched. The germline V gene has CDR1 LNHNV and CDR2 YYDKDF (reference sequence). CDR3 sequence reads: CATAGTSGRVFEQYF. CDR3 in DNA: TGTGCCACCGCTGGGACTAGCGGGAGGGTTTTCGAGCAGTACTTC.

The rearrangement joins TRBV7-6 to TRBJ2-7; TRBD1 agrees at 9 bases. The germline V gene encodes CDR1 SGHVS and CDR2 FNYEAQ. The CDR3 runs to 15 residues. V lost 0 bases, J lost 7 bases, and 7 bases stayed unmatched. The CDR3 nucleotides are TGTGCCAGCAGCTTAGCCGGGGGACAGGGAGAAGAGCAGTACTTC. Protein: CASSLAGGQGEEQYF.

This chain uses TRBV5-1 with TRBJ2-3, with TRBD1 as a possible D gene (5 bases). Germline V gene sequence: CDR1 SGHRS, CDR2 YFSETQ. The CDR3 covers 15 residues. V lost 2 bases and J 4 bases, leaving 14 bases between the germline ends. The CDR3 DNA reads TGCGCCAGCAGCTTACTATGGGAAGGGGCAGATACGCAGTATTTT. Residues: CASSLLWEGADTQYF.